The entry below gives a single TCR beta chain sequence along with its context. The antigen it binds to is not known. Base qualities are not at hand, and no much larger clone is one base apart. The study tested focal radiation therapy combined with CTLA-4 blockade (ipilimumab) in patients with chemo-refractory metastatic non-small-cell lung cancer. The data were taken from a study of radiotherapy plus CTLA-4 blockade in lung cancer (dated by TCRdb to between 2017 and 2018). Study-level background: Among enrolled patients, under 20% had an objective response and about 30% reached disease control. General conclusions and limits of the study: Increased serum interferon-beta after radiation, together with early dynamic changes in blood T cell clones, were reported to be the strongest predictors of response. After treatment with radiotherapy and ipilimumab, TCR clones that originated in tumors expanded in peripheral blood.

Library prep was done by the immunoSEQ multiplex PCR assay. TCRdb limited this immuneACCESS table to in-frame rearrangements with V and J called. A share of clones is missing; checked studies link under half to unresolved V genes, and the rest is unexplained. In all, the sample holds roughly 78,000 clones, and more than 75% of those were seen once. The ten largest clones add up to under 9% of the sample. The sequencing used peripheral blood, collected from a patient treated with radiotherapy plus ipilimumab. This TCR came from a human donor with non-small cell lung cancer who had a complete response to radiotherapy plus ipilimumab.

The CDR3 sequence is CASSQDSRRQETQYF. The DNA reads as follows: TGCGCCAGCAGCCAAGACAGCAGGAGACAAGAGACCCAGTACTTC. The rearranged segments are TRBV4-3 and TRBJ2-5, with no D gene named confidently. The germline V gene yields LGHNA for CDR1 and YSLEER for CDR2. The CDR3 spans 15 residues, from the cysteine through the phenylalanine. The CDR3 DNA has 45 bases and is translated from base 1. The V end loses 0 bases and the J end loses 2 bases, and a stretch of 10 bases separates them.